These 27 T cell receptor beta chains came from one sample sequenced in a study of blood T cell repertoires in COVID-19. Sequencing was performed with immunoSEQ multiplex PCR; in TCRdb, only in-frame clones are kept and a portion is missing. Here the sample spans hundreds of thousands of clones, about nine tenths being singletons. The sample was peripheral blood. The receptor source for this set is a woman between 65 and 79 years old with COVID-19, enrolled during active disease.

This rearrangement joins TRBV11-2 to TRBJ2-3; perhaps TRBD2 as D (5 bases). The CDR3 sequence is 13 residues long. Germline V gene sequence: CDR1 SGHAT, CDR2 FQNNGV. Trimming took 5 bases from V and 7 from J, leaving 13 bases between them. CDR3 region: CASSNIALYTQYF. DNA for the CDR3: TGTGCCAGCAGCAATATAGCGCTCTATACGCAGTATTTT.

J is TRBJ2-2 and V is TRBV24-1, with 11 bases aligning to TRBD2. The V gene end was trimmed by 3 bases and the J gene end by 0 bases; junction bases not matched to a gene: 8. This CDR3 is built from 19 residues. Germline V CDR1 and CDR2: KGHDR, SFDVKD. DNA of the CDR3: TGTGCCACCAGTGATGCCTTCGGACTAGCGGGTTCGAACACCGGGGAGCTGTTTTTT. Protein sequence: CATSDAFGLAGSNTGELFF.

CDR3 protein: CASSMVRAGNTIYF. In DNA, the CDR3 is TGTGCCAGTAGTATGGTACGCGCTGGAAACACCATATATTTT. V usage is TRBV19 and J usage is TRBJ1-3, with no clear D. This CDR3 contains 14 residues. Germline-derived CDR1 and CDR2 are LNHDA and SQIVND (reference sequence). V lost 3 bases and J 2 bases, leaving 8 bases between the germline ends.

This clone showed up just once. The chain carries TRBV27 and TRBJ2-3; a weak D match, TRBD2 (5 bases). The CDR3 contains 15 residues. Trimming cost V 2 bases and J 6 bases, with 15 bases left between them. Germline lookup yields CDR1 MNHEY and CDR2 SMNVEV (reference sequence). CDR3 residues: CASSLNPGIGDTQYF. CDR3 DNA sequence: TGTGCCAGCAGTTTAAACCCCGGGATTGGGGATACGCAGTATTTT.

V gene TRBV2 combines with J gene TRBJ1-1; weak D call: TRBD1 (6 bases). The CDR3 extends over 15 amino acids. Germline V lookup: CDR1 SNHLY, CDR2 FYNNEI. Trimming pared 8 bases from V and 5 bases from J, leaving 21 bases between. Written as DNA, the CDR3 is TGTGCCAGCCTCCCGAACCAAGGCAGGGGAACTGAAGCTTTCTTT. Translated, it gives CASLPNQGRGTEAFF.

This clone came up once. The genes are TRBV5-5 and TRBJ1-3, with D unresolved. V lost 3 bases and J lost 2, with 18 bases in between. The V gene's germline CDR1 is SGHKS and CDR2 YYEKEE (reference sequence). The CDR3 runs to 17 residues. The CDR3, as DNA: TGTGCCAGCAGCTCCCAGCTTTTAGGAGTTACTGGAAACACCATATATTTT. Residues: CASSSQLLGVTGNTIYF.

This clone occurred a few times. V and J are TRBV2 and TRBJ1-5; a weak D match, TRBD1 (5 bases). V lost 5 bases to trimming and J lost 3 bases, with 14 bases between them. Germline CDR1 is SNHLY and CDR2 is FYNNEI. The CDR3 loop spans 15 amino acids. CDR3 in amino acids: CASSPFARDNQPQHF. For the CDR3, the DNA is TGTGCCAGCAGTCCCTTTGCCAGGGACAATCAGCCCCAGCATTTT.

This chain joins TRBV7-9 and TRBJ1-5, with TRBD1 as a possible D gene (5 bases). Trimming left V 2 bases short and J 5 bases short, with 10 bases between. Germline CDR1 SEHNR, CDR2 FQNEAQ (reference sequence). This CDR3 is 14 amino acids long. The CDR3 reads CASSLLGDYQPQHF. CDR3 DNA: TGTGCCAGCAGCTTATTGGGGGACTATCAGCCCCAGCATTTT. Variable domain in full (rest from reference TRBV7-9 and TRBJ1-5): DTGVSQNPRHKITKRGQNVTFRCDPISEHNRLYWYRQTLGQGPEFLTYFQNEAQLEKSRLLSDRFSAERPKGSFSTLEIQRTEQGDSAMYLCASSLLGDYQPQHFGDGTRLSIL.

Notes on this clone: In the same sample, other DNA sequences code for this CDR3. V is TRBV7-2 and J is TRBJ2-7, with 11 bases matching TRBD1. The CDR3 is made up of 14 amino acids. V was clipped by 5 bases and J by 3 bases; unmatched bases: 3. CDR1 and CDR2 (germline): SGHTA, FQGNSA. The DNA of the CDR3 is TGTGCCAGCAGCCCGGGGACAGGGGGCTACGAGCAGTACTTC. This sequence encodes CASSPGTGGYEQYF.

V gene TRBV4-1 combines with J gene TRBJ1-5; unclear D gene. CDR1 is MGHRA and CDR2 is YSYEKL in the germline V gene. Trimming cost V 3 bases and J 4 bases, with 22 bases left between them. The CDR3 contains 18 residues. CDR3 bases: TGCGCCAGCAGCCACAAACCACTGCCCCAACTGAATAATCAGCCCCAGCATTTT. Translation: CASSHKPLPQLNNQPQHF.

In this sample, this clone turned up once. The V gene is TRBV30, the J gene TRBJ2-4, with 10 bases aligning to TRBD2. In germline, CDR1 is GTSNPN, CDR2 SVGIG (reference sequence). The length of the CDR3 is 14 residues. The V and J ends lost 2 bases and 8 bases, in that order; junction bases with no gene match: 6. The CDR3 sequence is CAWSSGGALDIQYF. For the CDR3, the DNA is TGTGCCTGGAGTAGCGGGGGGGCCTTAGACATTCAGTACTTC. Complete variable domain (other parts from reference TRBV30 and TRBJ2-4): SQTIHQWPATLVQPVGSPLSLECTVEGTSNPNLYWYRQAAGRGLQLLFYSVGIGQISSEVPQNLSASRPQDRQFILSSKKLLLSDSGFYLCAWSSGGALDIQYFGAGTRLSVL.

The chain couples TRBV2 to TRBJ2-5; the D gene is possibly TRBD2 (5 bases). Trimming took 4 bases from V and 2 from J, leaving 14 bases between them. The CDR3 totals 15 residues. Germline loops: CDR1 SNHLY, CDR2 FYNNEI. Here the CDR3 DNA reads TGTGCCAGCAGTGGCGGGTGGGGATCACAAGAGACCCAGTACTTC. Its protein is CASSGGWGSQETQYF.

This clone was seen once. The V call is TRBV7-9, the J call TRBJ2-3; TRBD2 matches at 7 bases. The V gene's germline CDR1 is SEHNR and CDR2 FQNEAQ (reference sequence). This CDR3 contains 16 residues. V was pared by 0 bases and J by 3 bases, with 6 bases of the junction left unmatched. The CDR3 here is CASSLATSLETDTQYF. In DNA form, the CDR3 reads TGTGCCAGCAGCTTAGCGACTAGCCTAGAGACAGATACGCAGTATTTT.

The rearrangement links TRBV6-5 to TRBJ1-1; D not resolved. The CDR3 length is 13 residues. Trimming left V 6 bases short and J 0 bases short, with 8 bases between. Per germline, CDR1 MNHEY and CDR2 SVGAGI. The CDR3 coding sequence is TGTGCCAGCAGCAATACAGTGAACACTGAAGCTTTCTTT. Its protein product is CASSNTVNTEAFF.

The V gene is TRBV4-1, the J gene TRBJ2-1; 10 bases line up with TRBD1. Germline CDR1 MGHRA, CDR2 YSYEKL. The V gene end was trimmed by 0 bases and the J gene end by 3 bases; junction bases not matched to a gene: 2. This CDR3 is built from 16 residues. As DNA, the CDR3 is TGCGCCAGCAGCCAAGATCGGACAGGGGGCTACAATGAGCAGTTCTTC. This encodes CASSQDRTGGYNEQFF.

This chain connects TRBV5-1 to TRBJ1-3; 7 positions agree with TRBD1. Trimming removed 3 bases from V and 0 bases from J; junction bases left unmatched: 6. The length of the CDR3 is 16 residues. Germline-derived CDR1 and CDR2 are SGHRS and YFSETQ. This chain's CDR3 is CASSSKGTDSGNTIYF. The CDR3 region has the DNA TGCGCCAGCAGCTCCAAAGGGACAGACTCTGGAAACACCATATATTTT.

The chain couples TRBV5-4 to TRBJ1-3; D remains ambiguous. CDR1 is SGHNT and CDR2 is YYREEE in the germline V gene (reference sequence). Between the trimmed V and J ends, which lost 0 bases and 4 bases, there was a span of 11 bases. The CDR3 runs to 15 residues. The CDR3, as DNA: TGTGCCAGCAGCTTGGGGTCCGGGATCGGAAACACCATATATTTT. The encoded protein is CASSLGSGIGNTIYF.

CDR3 nucleotides: TGTGCCTGGAGTTCGTCAGGGAGGTGGGAAACTGGCTACACCTTC. This encodes CAWSSSGRWETGYTF. The rearrangement links TRBV30 to TRBJ1-2; tentatively, D is TRBD1 (5 bases). Per the germline V gene, CDR1 is GTSNPN and CDR2 is SVGIG (reference sequence). Trimming stripped 2 bases from V and 7 bases from J, with 20 bases between. The CDR3 runs to 15 residues. The full variable domain, in which reference TRBV30 and TRBJ1-2 provide the parts outside the CDR3, is SQTIHQWPATLVQPVGSPLSLECTVEGTSNPNLYWYRQAAGRGLQLLFYSVGIGQISSEVPQNLSASRPQDRQFILSSKKLLLSDSGFYLCAWSSSGRWETGYTFGSGTRLTVV.

The chain combines TRBV7-8 with TRBJ2-7; TRBD2 aligns across 11 bases. Losses at the gene ends were 1 base for V and 2 bases for J; bases not matched to a gene: 1. The CDR3 is 15 amino acids. Germline V CDR1 and CDR2: SGHVS, FQNEAQ. CDR3 nucleotide sequence: TGTGCCAGCAGCTTAGGGGGACTAGCGGCCTACGAGCAGTACTTC. This sequence encodes CASSLGGLAAYEQYF. Full variable domain (rest looked up from reference TRBV7-8 and TRBJ2-7): GAGVSQSPRYKVAKRGQDVALRCDPISGHVSLFWYQQALGQGPEFLTYFQNEAQLDKSGLPSDRFFAERPEGSVSTLKIQRTQQEDSAVYLCASSLGGLAAYEQYFGPGTRLTVT.

A remark on this clone: This specimen includes other DNA sequences encoding the same CDR3. The rearrangement joins TRBV5-1 to TRBJ1-4, with a possible D match to TRBD1 (6 bases). Trimming stripped 3 bases from V and 5 bases from J, with 8 bases between. In germline, CDR1 is SGHRS, CDR2 YFSETQ. The CDR3 contains 13 residues. The CDR3, as DNA: TGCGCCAGCAGCTCTGGACAGAATGAAAAACTGTTTTTT. Its protein product is CASSSGQNEKLFF.

The rearrangement joins TRBV6-5 to TRBJ1-5; 11 nucleotides line up with TRBD1. CDR1 is MNHEY, CDR2 SVGAGI, per germline. This CDR3 is built from 15 residues. J was trimmed by 2 bases and V by 6 bases; bases with no gene match: 3. The CDR3 DNA reads TGTGCCAGCAGGGACAGGGGGCCAGGCAATCAGCCCCAGCATTTT. Its protein product is CASRDRGPGNQPQHF.

The V and J genes are TRBV11-2 and TRBJ2-1; maybe TRBD1 (5 bases). The V end was cut by 2 bases, the J end by 5 bases, with 13 bases between. This CDR3 has 15 residues. CDR1 and CDR2 (germline): SGHAT, FQNNGV. CDR3 DNA: TGTGCCAGCAGCTTATGGGGCTACCTGAACAATGAGCAGTTCTTC. It yields the protein CASSLWGYLNNEQFF.

The chain employs TRBV6-5 and TRBJ2-7; TRBD1 matches 9 bases. The CDR3 runs 14 residues. Trimming removed 6 bases from V and 2 bases from J; junction bases left unmatched: 5. CDR1 is MNHEY, CDR2 SVGAGI, per germline. This CDR3 is CASRTGTGPYEQYF. CDR3 bases: TGTGCCAGCAGGACCGGGACAGGGCCCTACGAGCAGTACTTC.

This chain uses TRBV28 with TRBJ1-5, with D possibly being TRBD1 (5 bases). The germline V gene encodes CDR1 MDHEN and CDR2 SYDVKM. CDR3 length: 15 residues. Between the trimmed V and J ends, which lost 7 bases and 3 bases, there was a span of 16 bases. This CDR3 is CASTAVGGTNQPQHF. The CDR3 DNA follows: TGTGCCAGCACCGCGGTTGGCGGGACCAATCAGCCCCAGCATTTT.

The rearrangement uses TRBV4-2 and TRBJ1-1, with D maybe TRBD1 (5 bases). The CDR3 consists of 17 residues. CDR1 is LGHNA, CDR2 YNFKEQ, per germline. The V end lost 0 bases, the J end lost 7 bases, and 21 bases lay between the germline ends. The CDR3 loop reads CASSQERGPIGVGEAFF. The CDR3 coding sequence is TGTGCCAGCAGCCAAGAAAGGGGTCCTATAGGGGTAGGTGAAGCTTTCTTT.

The gene calls are TRBV12-5 and TRBJ1-6; D call uncertain. The germline V and J ends were trimmed by 2 bases and 7 bases, with 3 bases remaining between them. The V gene's germline CDR1 is LGHNT and CDR2 FRNRAP. The CDR3 sequence is 12 residues long. In DNA, the CDR3 is TGTGCTAGTGGTTTGTTAAATTCACCCCTCCACTTT. It codes for CASGLLNSPLHF.

The chain is built from TRBV4-1 and TRBJ2-2, with TRBD2 identical over 9 bases. CDR1 is MGHRA, CDR2 YSYEKL, per germline. The trim removed 3 bases at V and 3 bases at J, leaving 5 bases unmatched. The CDR3 is 16 amino acids. CDR3 region: CASSQPGLAYTGELFF. The CDR3 DNA follows: TGCGCCAGCAGCCAGCCGGGACTAGCTTACACCGGGGAGCTGTTTTTT.